This TCR beta chain was identified during a study of identical twins. Overall study findings and caveats: Beta clonotypes that were abundant in cord blood contained fewer insertions, a pattern absent from memory repertoires. Excess sharing by twins proved weaker in beta out-of-frame sequences.

TCRdb processed the 5' RACE reads anew with MiXCR; each CDR3 protein has one entry. The data show 500,000 or so distinct CDR3 sequences, 12% to 15% seen once. This clonotype was seen repeatedly, ten times or more. Its antigen is still unknown. V was clipped by 2 bases and J by 5 bases, with 14 bases between them. In germline, CDR1 is SGHRS, CDR2 YFSETQ. This CDR3 has 15 amino acids. The same data also went into a second study, on yellow fever vaccine responses in identical twins.

The sample consisted of CD4+ T cells sorted from blood. The chain is built from TRBV5-1 and TRBJ2-1, with a possible D match to TRBD1 (6 bases). This clonotype originated in a woman in her late teens or twenties in good health. Written as DNA, the CDR3 is TGCGCCAGCAGCTTCTTGGGGGCTCCTAACAATGAGCAGTTCTTC. Translation: CASSFLGAPNNEQFF.